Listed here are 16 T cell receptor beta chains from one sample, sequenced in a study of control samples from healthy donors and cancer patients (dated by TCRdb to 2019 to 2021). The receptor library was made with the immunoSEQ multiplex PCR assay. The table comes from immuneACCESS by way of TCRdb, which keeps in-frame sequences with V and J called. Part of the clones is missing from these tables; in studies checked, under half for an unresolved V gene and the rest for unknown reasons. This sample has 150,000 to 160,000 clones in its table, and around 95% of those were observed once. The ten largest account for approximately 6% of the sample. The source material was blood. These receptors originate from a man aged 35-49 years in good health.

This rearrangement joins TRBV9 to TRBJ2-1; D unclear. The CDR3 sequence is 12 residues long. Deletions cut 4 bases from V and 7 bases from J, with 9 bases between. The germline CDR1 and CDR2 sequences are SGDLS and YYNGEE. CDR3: CASSTIGNEQFF. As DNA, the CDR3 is TGTGCCAGCAGCACAATTGGGAATGAGCAGTTCTTC.

This CDR3 reads CASSLDPPNTEAFF. DNA for the CDR3: TGCGCCAGCAGCTTGGACCCACCGAACACTGAAGCTTTCTTT. This chain links TRBV5-1 with TRBJ1-1; D is ambiguous. This CDR3 is 14 amino acids long. CDR1 is SGHRS and CDR2 is YFSETQ in the germline V gene. Trimming took 0 bases from V and 1 from J, leaving 7 bases between them.

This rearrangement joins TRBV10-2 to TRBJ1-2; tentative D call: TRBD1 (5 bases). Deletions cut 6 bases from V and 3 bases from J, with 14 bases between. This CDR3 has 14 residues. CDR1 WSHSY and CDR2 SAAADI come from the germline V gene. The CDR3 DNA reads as TGCGCCAGCAGAGGCCATGGGGCCGACTATGGCTACACCTTC. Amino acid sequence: CASRGHGADYGYTF.

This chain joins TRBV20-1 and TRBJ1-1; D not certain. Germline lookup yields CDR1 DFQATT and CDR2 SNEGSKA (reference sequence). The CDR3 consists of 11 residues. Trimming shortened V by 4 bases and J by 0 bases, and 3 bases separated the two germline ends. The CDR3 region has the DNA TGCAGTGCTAAACTGAACACTGAAGCTTTCTTT. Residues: CSAKLNTEAFF.

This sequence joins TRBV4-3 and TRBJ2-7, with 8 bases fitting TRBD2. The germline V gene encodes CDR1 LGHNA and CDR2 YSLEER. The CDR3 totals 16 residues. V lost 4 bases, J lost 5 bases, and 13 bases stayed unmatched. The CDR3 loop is CASSPDSGTSSHEQYF. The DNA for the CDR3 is TGCGCCAGCAGCCCGGACTCCGGGACTAGTTCCCACGAGCAGTACTTC.

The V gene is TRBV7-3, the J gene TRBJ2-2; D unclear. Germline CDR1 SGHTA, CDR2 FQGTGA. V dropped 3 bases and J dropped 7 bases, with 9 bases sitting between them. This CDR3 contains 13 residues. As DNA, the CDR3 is TGTGCCAGCAGCTTCGGCCGGAACGGGGAGCTGTTTTTT. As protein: CASSFGRNGELFF.

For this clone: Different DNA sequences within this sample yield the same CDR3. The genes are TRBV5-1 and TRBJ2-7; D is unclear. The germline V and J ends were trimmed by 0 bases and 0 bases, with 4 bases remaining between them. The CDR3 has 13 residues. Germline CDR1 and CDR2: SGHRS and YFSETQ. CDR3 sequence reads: CASSLASSYEQYF. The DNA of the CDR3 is TGCGCCAGCAGCTTGGCCAGCTCCTACGAGCAGTACTTC.

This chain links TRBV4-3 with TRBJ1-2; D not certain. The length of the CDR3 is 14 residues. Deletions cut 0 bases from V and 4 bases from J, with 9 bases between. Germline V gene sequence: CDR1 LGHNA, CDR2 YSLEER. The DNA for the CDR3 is TGCGCCAGCAGCCAAGATAGAAGCGGCTATGGCTACACCTTC. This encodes CASSQDRSGYGYTF.

CDR3 bases: TGTGCCAGCAGTTACACAGAAGCAGGGGTGGTGAGCAATCAGCCCCAGCATTTT. Encoded protein: CASSYTEAGVVSNQPQHF. The V call is TRBV6-2 or TRBV6-3, the J call TRBJ1-5, with D tentatively TRBD1 (6 bases). This CDR3 spans 18 amino acids. Between the trimmed V and J ends, which lost 2 bases and 1 base, there was a span of 18 bases. Looked up from germline, CDR1 is MNHEY and CDR2 is SVGEGT.

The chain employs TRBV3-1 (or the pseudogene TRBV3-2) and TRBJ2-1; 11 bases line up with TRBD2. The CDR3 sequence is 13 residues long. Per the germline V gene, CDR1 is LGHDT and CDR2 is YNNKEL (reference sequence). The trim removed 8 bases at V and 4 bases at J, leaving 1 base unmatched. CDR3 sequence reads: CASRTSGYNEQFF. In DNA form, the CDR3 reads TGTGCCAGCCGGACTAGCGGGTACAATGAGCAGTTCTTC.

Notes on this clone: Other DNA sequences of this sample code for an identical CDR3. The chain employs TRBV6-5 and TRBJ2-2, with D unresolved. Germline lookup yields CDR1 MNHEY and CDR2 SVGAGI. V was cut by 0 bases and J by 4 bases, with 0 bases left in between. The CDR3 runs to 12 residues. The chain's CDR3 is CASSYSTGELFF. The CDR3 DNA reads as TGTGCCAGCAGTTACTCCACCGGGGAGCTGTTTTTT.

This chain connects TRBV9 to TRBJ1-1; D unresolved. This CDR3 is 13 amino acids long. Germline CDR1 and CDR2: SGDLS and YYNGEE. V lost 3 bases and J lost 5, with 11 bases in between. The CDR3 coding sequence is TGTGCCAGCAGCGCTACAGTGGATACTGAAGCTTTCTTT. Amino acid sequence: CASSATVDTEAFF.

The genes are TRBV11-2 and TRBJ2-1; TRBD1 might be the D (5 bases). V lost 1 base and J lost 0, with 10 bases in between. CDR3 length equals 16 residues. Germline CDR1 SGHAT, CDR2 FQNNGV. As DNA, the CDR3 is TGTGCCAGCAGCTTAGGGACAACCTCCTCCTACAATGAGCAGTTCTTC. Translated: CASSLGTTSSYNEQFF.

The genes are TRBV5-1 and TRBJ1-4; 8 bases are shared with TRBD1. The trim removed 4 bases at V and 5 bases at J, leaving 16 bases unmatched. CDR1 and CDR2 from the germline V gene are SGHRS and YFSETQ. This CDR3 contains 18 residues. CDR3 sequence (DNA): TGCGCCAGCAGCCGAACACCCGGGACAGGTTTACAGAATGAAAAACTGTTTTTT. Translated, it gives CASSRTPGTGLQNEKLFF.

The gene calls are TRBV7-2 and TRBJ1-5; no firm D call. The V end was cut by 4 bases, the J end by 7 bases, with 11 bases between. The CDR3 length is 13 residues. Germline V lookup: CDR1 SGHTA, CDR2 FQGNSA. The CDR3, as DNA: TGTGCCAGCAGCTCCCACGGGCGGCAGCCCCAGCATTTT. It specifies CASSSHGRQPQHF. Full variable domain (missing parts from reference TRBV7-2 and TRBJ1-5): GAGVSQSPSNKVTEKGKDVELRCDPISGHTALYWYRQSLGQGLEFLIYFQGNSAPDKSGLPSDRFSAERTGGSVSTLTIQRTQQEDSAVYLCASSSHGRQPQHFGDGTRLSIL.

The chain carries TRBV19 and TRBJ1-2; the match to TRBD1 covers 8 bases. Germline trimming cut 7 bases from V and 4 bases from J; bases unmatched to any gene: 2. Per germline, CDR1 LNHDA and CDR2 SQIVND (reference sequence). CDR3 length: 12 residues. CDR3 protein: CASIDRGYGYTF. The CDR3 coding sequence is TGTGCCAGTATTGACAGGGGCTATGGCTACACCTTC.